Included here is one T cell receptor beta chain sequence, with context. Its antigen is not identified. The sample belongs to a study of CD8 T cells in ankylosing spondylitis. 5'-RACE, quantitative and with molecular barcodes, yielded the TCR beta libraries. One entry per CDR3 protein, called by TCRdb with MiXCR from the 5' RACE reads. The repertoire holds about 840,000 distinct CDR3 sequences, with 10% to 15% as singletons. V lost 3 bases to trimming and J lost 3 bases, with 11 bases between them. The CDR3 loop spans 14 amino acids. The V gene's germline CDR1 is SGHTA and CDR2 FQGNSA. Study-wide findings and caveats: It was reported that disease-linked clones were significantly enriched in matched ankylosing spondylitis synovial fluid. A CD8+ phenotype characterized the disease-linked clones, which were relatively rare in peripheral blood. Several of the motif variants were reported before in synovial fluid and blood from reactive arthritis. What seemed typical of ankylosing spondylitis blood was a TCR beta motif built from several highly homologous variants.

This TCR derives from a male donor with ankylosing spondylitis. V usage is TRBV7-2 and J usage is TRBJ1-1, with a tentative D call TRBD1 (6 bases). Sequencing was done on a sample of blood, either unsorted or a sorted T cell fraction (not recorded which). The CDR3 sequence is CASSFIQGDTEAFF. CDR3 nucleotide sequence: TGTGCCAGCAGCTTTATACAGGGAGACACTGAAGCTTTCTTT.